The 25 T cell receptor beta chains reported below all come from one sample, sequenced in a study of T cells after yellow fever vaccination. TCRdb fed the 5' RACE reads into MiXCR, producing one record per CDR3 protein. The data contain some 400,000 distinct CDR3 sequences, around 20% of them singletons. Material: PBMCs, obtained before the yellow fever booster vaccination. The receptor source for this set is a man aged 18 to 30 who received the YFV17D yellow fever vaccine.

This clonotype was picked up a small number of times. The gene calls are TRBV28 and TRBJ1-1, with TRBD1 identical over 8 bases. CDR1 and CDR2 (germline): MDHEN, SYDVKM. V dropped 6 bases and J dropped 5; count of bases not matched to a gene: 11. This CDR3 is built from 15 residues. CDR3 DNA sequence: TGTGCCAGCAGCCCGCCTCAGGGGGCGAAGACTGAAGCTTTCTTT. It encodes CASSPPQGAKTEAFF.

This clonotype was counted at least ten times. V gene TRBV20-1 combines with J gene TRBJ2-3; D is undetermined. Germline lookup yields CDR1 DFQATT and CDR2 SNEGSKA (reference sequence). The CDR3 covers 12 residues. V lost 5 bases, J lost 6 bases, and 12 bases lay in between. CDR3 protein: CSALYGVDTQYF. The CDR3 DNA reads TGCAGTGCTTTATACGGCGTGGATACGCAGTATTTT.

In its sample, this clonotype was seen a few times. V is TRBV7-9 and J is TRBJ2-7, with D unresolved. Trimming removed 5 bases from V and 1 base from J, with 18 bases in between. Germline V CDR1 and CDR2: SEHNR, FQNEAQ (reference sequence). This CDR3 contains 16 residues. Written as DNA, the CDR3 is TGTGCCAGCAGCCCCCGATCCTACTCCTCTTCCTACGAGCAGTACTTC. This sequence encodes CASSPRSYSSSYEQYF.

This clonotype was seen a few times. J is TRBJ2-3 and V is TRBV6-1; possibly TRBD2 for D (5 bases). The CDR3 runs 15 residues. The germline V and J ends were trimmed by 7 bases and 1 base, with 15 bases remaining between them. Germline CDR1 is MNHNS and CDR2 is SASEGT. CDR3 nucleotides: TGTGCCAGCACCGGGGTGCCCCCTCGCACAGATACGCAGTATTTT. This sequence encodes CASTGVPPRTDTQYF.

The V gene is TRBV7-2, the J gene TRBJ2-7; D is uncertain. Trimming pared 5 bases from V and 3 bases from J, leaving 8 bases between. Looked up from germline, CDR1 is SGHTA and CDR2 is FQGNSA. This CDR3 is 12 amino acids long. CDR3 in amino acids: CASSRGFYEQYF. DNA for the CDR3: TGTGCCAGCAGCCGCGGTTTCTACGAGCAGTACTTC.

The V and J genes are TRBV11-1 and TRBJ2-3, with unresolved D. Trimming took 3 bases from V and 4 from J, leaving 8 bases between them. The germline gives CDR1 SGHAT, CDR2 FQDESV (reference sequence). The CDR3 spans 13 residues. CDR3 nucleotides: TGTGCCAGCAGCTTCGGCCCCCCAGATACGCAGTATTTT. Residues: CASSFGPPDTQYF. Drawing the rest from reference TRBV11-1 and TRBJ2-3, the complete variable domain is EAEVAQSPRYKITEKSQAVAFWCDPISGHATLYWYRQILGQGPELLVQFQDESVVDDSQLPKDRFSAERLKGVDSTLKIQPAELGDSAMYLCASSFGPPDTQYFGPGTRLTVL.

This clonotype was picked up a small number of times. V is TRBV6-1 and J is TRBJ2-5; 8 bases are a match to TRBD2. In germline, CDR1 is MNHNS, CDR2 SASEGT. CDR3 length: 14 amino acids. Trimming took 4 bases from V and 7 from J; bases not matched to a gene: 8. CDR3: CASSGMLAGGTQYF. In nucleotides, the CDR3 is TGTGCCAGCAGTGGGATGCTAGCGGGTGGGACCCAGTACTTC.

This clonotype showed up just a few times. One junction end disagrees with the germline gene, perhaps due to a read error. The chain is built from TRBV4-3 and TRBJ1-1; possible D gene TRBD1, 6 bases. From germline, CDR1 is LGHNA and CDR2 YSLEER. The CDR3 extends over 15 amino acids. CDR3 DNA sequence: TGCGCCAGCAGTCAAGATTCGCAGGGGAGCACTGAAGCTTTCTTT. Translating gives CASSQDSQGSTEAFF.

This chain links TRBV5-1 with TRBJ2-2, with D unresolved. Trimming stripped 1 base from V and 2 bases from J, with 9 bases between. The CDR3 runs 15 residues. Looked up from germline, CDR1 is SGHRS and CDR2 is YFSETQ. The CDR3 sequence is CASSLSTFNTGELFF. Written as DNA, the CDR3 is TGCGCCAGCAGCTTGTCGACGTTTAACACCGGGGAGCTGTTTTTT.

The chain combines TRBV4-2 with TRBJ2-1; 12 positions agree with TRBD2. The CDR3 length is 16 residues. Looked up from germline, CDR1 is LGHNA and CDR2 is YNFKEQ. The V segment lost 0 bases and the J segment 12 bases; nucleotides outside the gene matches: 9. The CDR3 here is CASSQDGLAGGPGQFF. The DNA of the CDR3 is TGTGCCAGCAGCCAAGACGGGCTAGCGGGGGGGCCAGGGCAGTTCTTC.

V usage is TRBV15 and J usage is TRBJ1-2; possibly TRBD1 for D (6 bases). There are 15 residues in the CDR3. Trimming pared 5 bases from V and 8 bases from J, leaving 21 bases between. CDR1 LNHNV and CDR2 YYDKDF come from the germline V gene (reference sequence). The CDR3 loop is CATSFVRDTHFGYTF. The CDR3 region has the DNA TGTGCCACCAGCTTCGTCCGGGACACTCACTTCGGCTACACCTTC.

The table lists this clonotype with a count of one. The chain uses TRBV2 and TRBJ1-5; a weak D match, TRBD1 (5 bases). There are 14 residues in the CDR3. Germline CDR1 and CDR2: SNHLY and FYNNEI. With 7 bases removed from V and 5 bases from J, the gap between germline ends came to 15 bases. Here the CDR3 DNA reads TGTGCCAGCAATAGGGACTGGGGGGATCAGCCCCAGCATTTT. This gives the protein CASNRDWGDQPQHF.

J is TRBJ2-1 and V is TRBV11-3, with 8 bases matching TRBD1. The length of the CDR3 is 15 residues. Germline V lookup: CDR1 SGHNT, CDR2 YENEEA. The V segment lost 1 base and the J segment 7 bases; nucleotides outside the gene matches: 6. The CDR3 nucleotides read TGTGCCAGCAGCTTAGCTGGGGACAGGATGAATGAGCAGTTCTTC. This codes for CASSLAGDRMNEQFF.

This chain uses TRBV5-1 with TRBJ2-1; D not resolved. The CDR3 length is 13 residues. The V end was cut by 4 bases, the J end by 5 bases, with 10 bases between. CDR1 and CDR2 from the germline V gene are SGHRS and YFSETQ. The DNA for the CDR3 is TGCGCCAGCAGCCTAGACACCAACAATGAGCAGTTCTTC. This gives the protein CASSLDTNNEQFF.

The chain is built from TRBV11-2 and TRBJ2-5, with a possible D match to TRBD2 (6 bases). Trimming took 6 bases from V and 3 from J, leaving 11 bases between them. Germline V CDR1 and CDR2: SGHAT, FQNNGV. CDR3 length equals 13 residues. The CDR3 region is CASRRGTEETQYF. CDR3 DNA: TGTGCCAGCAGACGGGGGACGGAAGAGACCCAGTACTTC.

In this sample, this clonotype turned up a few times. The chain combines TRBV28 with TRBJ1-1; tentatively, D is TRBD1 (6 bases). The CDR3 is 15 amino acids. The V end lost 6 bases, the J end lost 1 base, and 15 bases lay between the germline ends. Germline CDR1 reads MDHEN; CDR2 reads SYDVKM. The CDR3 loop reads CASSDHSRGNTEAFF. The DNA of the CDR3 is TGTGCCAGCAGCGACCATAGCAGGGGGAACACTGAAGCTTTCTTT.

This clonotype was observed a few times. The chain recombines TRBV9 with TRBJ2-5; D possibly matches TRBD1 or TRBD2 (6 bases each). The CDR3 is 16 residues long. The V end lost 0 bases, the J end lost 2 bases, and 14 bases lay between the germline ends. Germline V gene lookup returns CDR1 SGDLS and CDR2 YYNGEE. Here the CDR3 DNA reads TGTGCCAGCAGCGTAGCCGGGGGCCGCATACAAGAGACCCAGTACTTC. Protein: CASSVAGGRIQETQYF.

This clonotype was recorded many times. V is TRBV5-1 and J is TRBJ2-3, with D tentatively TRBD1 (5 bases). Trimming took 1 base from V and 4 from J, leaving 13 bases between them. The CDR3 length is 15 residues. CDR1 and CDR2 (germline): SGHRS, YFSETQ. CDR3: CASSLLQAVADTQYF. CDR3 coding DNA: TGCGCCAGCAGCTTGCTACAGGCGGTAGCAGATACGCAGTATTTT.

The CDR3 DNA reads as TGTGCCAGCAGCCAAGACCCCGCCGGGGGATTCAACATTCAGTACTTC. Translated: CASSQDPAGGFNIQYF. The rearrangement joins TRBV4-2 to TRBJ2-4; tentative D call: TRBD2 (6 bases). V was cut by 0 bases and J by 7 bases, with 16 bases left in between. This CDR3 has 16 amino acids. Germline CDR1 and CDR2: LGHNA and YNFKEQ.

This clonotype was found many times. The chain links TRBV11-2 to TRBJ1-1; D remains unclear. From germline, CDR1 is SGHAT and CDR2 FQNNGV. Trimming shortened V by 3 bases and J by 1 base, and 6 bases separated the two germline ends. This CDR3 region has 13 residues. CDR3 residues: CASSFRRNTEAFF. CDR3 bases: TGTGCCAGCAGCTTCCGGAGGAACACTGAAGCTTTCTTT.

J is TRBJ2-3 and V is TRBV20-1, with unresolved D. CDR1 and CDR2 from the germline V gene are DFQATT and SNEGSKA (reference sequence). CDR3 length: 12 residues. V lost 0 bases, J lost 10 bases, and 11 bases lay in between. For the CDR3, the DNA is TGCAGTGCTAGAGATCGAGGAGTAGCGCAGTATTTT. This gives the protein CSARDRGVAQYF.

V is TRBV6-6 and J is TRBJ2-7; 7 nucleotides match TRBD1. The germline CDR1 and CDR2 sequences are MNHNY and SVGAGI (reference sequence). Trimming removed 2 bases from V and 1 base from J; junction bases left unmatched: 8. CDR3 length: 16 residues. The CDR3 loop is CASSYRRDSWSYEQYF. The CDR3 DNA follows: TGTGCCAGCAGTTACCGTCGGGACAGTTGGTCCTACGAGCAGTACTTC.

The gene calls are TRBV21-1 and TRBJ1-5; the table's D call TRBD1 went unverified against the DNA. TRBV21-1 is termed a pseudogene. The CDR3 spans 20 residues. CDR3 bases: TGTGCCAGCAGCAAACATCGCAAAAGCCCCTGGGACAGCTATTATCAGCCCCAGCATTTT. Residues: CASSKHRKSPWDSYYQPQHF.

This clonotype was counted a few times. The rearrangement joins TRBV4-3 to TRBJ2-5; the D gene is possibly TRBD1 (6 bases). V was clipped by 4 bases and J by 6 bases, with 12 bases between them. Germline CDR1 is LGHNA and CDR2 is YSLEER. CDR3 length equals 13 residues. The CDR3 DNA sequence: TGCGCCAGCAGCCTGGGGACATCAAAGACCCAGTACTTC. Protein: CASSLGTSKTQYF.

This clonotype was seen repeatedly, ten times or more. CDR3 sequence: CASSRPGTGKEAFF. The CDR3 DNA is TGTGCCAGCAGTCGACCCGGGACAGGAAAAGAAGCTTTCTTT. This chain links TRBV7-2 with TRBJ1-1; 8 bases are a match to TRBD1. V shed 6 bases, J shed 8 bases, and the junction held 11 bases outside the gene matches. This CDR3 contains 14 residues. The germline gives CDR1 SGHTA, CDR2 FQGNSA.